The 11 T cell receptor beta chains reported below all come from one sample, sequenced in a study of cytomegalovirus exposure and HLA in healthy donors. It was with 60 Vbeta and 13 Jbeta primers that the PCR ran. Generated by immunoSEQ multiplex PCR, the TCRdb table keeps only in-frame clones and is missing some. Of under 200,000 clones in the sample, 62% were seen once. The sequenced sample consisted of PBMCs. All receptors derive from a man aged 35 to 55 in good health and CMV-seronegative.

J is TRBJ1-2 and V is TRBV14; tentative D call: TRBD1 (6 bases). The CDR3 sequence is 14 residues long. The ends were cut back, 8 bases at V and 2 bases at J, with 15 bases in the middle. Germline CDR1 is SGHDN and CDR2 is FVKESK. Here the CDR3 reads CASAPGGANYGYTF. DNA for the CDR3: TGTGCCAGCGCCCCGGGGGGCGCAAACTATGGCTACACCTTC.

The chain carries TRBV5-4 and TRBJ2-3, with 7 nucleotides matching TRBD2. V lost 5 bases and J lost 0; bases outside the gene matches: 12. The CDR3 is made up of 17 amino acids. CDR1 is SGHNT, CDR2 YYREEE, per germline (reference sequence). Written as DNA, the CDR3 is TGTGCCAGCAGGTTTATGTTTAGCGGGCCCAGCACAGATACGCAGTATTTT. Protein: CASRFMFSGPSTDTQYF.

The chain combines TRBV9 with TRBJ2-4; D may be TRBD2 (5 bases). CDR1 is SGDLS, CDR2 YYNGEE, per germline. V lost 3 bases to trimming and J lost 1 base, with 8 bases between them. The CDR3 covers 14 residues. The CDR3 coding sequence is TGTGCCAGCAGCGCGGGAATCGCCAAAAACATTCAGTACTTC. Translating it yields CASSAGIAKNIQYF.

This clone was seen only a few times. The CDR3: CASSLAGLAGNEQFF. DNA for the CDR3: TGTGCCAGCAGCTTAGCTGGGCTAGCGGGGAATGAGCAGTTCTTC. The rearrangement uses TRBV27 and TRBJ2-1, with 9 bases identical to TRBD2. The CDR3 is 15 residues long. Germline-derived CDR1 and CDR2 are MNHEY and SMNVEV (reference sequence). V shed 6 bases and J 7 bases; nucleotides not matched to a gene: 10.

The CDR3 protein is CASSSWTSKAGEQYF. The CDR3 coding sequence is TGTGCCAGCAGCTCCTGGACTAGTAAAGCGGGCGAGCAGTACTTC. This chain uses TRBV7-9 with TRBJ2-7; 7 positions agree with TRBD2. The CDR3 length is 15 residues. J lost 6 bases, V lost 4 bases, and 12 bases had no gene match. Germline lookup yields CDR1 SEHNR and CDR2 FQNEAQ (reference sequence).

The chain employs TRBV19 and TRBJ2-3, with a tentative D call TRBD2 (6 bases). V shed 4 bases and J shed 5 bases, with 10 bases lying between them. Germline values: CDR1 LNHDA, CDR2 SQIVND (reference sequence). This CDR3 is built from 13 residues. The CDR3 reads CASSTPEGDTQYF. CDR3 sequence (DNA): TGTGCCAGTAGTACACCGGAGGGAGATACGCAGTATTTT. Drawing the rest from reference TRBV19 and TRBJ2-3, the complete variable domain is DGGITQSPKYLFRKEGQNVTLSCEQNLNHDAMYWYRQDPGQGLRLIYYSQIVNDFQKGDIAEGYSVSREKKESFPLTVTSAQKNPTAFYLCASSTPEGDTQYFGPGTRLTVL.

The chain recombines TRBV9 with TRBJ2-2; D not certain. Germline lookup yields CDR1 SGDLS and CDR2 YYNGEE. V dropped 3 bases and J dropped 1 base, with 7 bases sitting between them. The CDR3 loop spans 14 amino acids. The CDR3 here is CASSDPRNTGELFF. CDR3 DNA sequence: TGTGCCAGCAGCGACCCGAGGAACACCGGGGAGCTGTTTTTT.

In this sample, this clone turned up a few times. The V call is TRBV9, the J call TRBJ2-1; the D gene is possibly TRBD2 (6 bases). V was trimmed by 0 bases and J by 8 bases, leaving 15 bases between them. This CDR3 is 15 amino acids long. Germline CDR1 and CDR2: SGDLS and YYNGEE. CDR3 amino acids: CASSVGAGSFHEQFF. The CDR3 DNA reads as TGTGCCAGCAGCGTAGGGGCGGGAAGCTTCCATGAGCAGTTCTTC.

This clone was detected only once. The CDR3, as DNA: TGTGCCAGTAGTATCGCCGTCGGGAACGTCGAGCAGTACTTC. Amino acids: CASSIAVGNVEQYF. The chain combines TRBV19 with TRBJ2-7; D may be TRBD2 (5 bases). Trimming cost V 3 bases and J 6 bases, with 15 bases left between them. The CDR3 runs to 14 residues. Germline V gene sequence: CDR1 LNHDA, CDR2 SQIVND (reference sequence).

A remark on this clone: At one end the junction does not follow the germline gene, possibly because of a read error. The chain has TRBV7-9 and TRBJ1-6; 10 bases agree with TRBD1. This CDR3 has 14 amino acids. Germline CDR1 and CDR2: SEHNR and FQNEAQ (reference sequence). CDR3 DNA sequence: TGTTCCAGCAGCCCCGGGACAGGGGAGTCACCCCTCCACTTT. It encodes CSSSPGTGESPLHF.

Regarding this clone: Relative to the germline gene, one junction end is altered; a read error may explain this. V is TRBV19 and J is TRBJ1-1, with 7 positions matching TRBD1. Germline V lookup: CDR1 LNHDA, CDR2 SQIVND (reference sequence). There are 15 residues in the CDR3. CDR3 amino acids: CASSLENRGEAEAFF. CDR3 in DNA: TGTGCCAGTAGTTTAGAGAACAGGGGCGAGGCTGAAGCTTTCTTT.